The present TCR beta chain was sequenced within a study of cytomegalovirus exposure and HLA in healthy donors. Study results and limitations: Later analysis indicated greater clonal expansion among HLA-associated TCR beta chains than among equally common other chains.

This clone was seen a handful of times. What it binds is not known. 60 Vbeta and 13 Jbeta primers were used in PCR. TCRdb keeps only in-frame clones here, not all; method: immunoSEQ multiplex PCR. The sample has under 200,000 clones, approximately 80% seen once. The germline V gene has CDR1 SGHNT and CDR2 YYREEE (reference sequence). This CDR3 is 13 amino acids long. The junction had 4 bases not matched to a gene; V was cut back by 4 bases and J by 6 bases. Sequences were obtained from PBMCs. This clonotype was obtained from a woman between 45 and 65 years old in good health and CMV-seronegative. The J gene is TRBJ2-3, the V gene TRBV5-4; 8 bases line up with TRBD2. The CDR3 reads CASSPGGDDTQYF. The CDR3 DNA follows: TGTGCCAGCAGCCCCGGGGGGGACGATACGCAGTATTTT.